The subject of this entry is one T cell receptor (beta chain). Its matching antigen is unknown. This CDR3 comprises 17 residues. V lost 1 base and J 1 base, leaving 16 bases between the germline ends. Patients in the study, people with chemo-refractory metastatic non-small-cell lung cancer, received focal radiation plus ipilimumab CTLA-4 blockade. Measured with immunoSEQ multiplex PCR; TCRdb has only the in-frame clones, and not every one. The table lists 85,000 to 95,000 clones, 82% of them singletons. This record comes from a study of radiotherapy plus CTLA-4 blockade in lung cancer. Study as a whole: Disease control reached more than 30%, with objective responses in approximately 20%. Study conclusions and caveats: Early shifts in blood T cell clones, with interferon-beta, reportedly predicted response best. An expansion of tumor-derived TCR clones occurred in blood after radiotherapy plus ipilimumab.

This TCR was recovered from a human donor with non-small cell lung cancer that progressed on radiotherapy plus ipilimumab. The genes are TRBV23-1 and TRBJ1-1, with TRBD1 as a possible D gene (5 bases). TRBV23-1 is treated as an ORF (open reading frame) with a function not yet certain. Sequences were derived from peripheral blood, sampled from a patient treated with radiotherapy plus ipilimumab. The CDR3 region is CASSQLRDAGGNTEAFF. CDR3 DNA: TGCGCCAGCAGTCAATTGCGCGATGCGGGGGGGAACACTGAAGCTTTCTTT.